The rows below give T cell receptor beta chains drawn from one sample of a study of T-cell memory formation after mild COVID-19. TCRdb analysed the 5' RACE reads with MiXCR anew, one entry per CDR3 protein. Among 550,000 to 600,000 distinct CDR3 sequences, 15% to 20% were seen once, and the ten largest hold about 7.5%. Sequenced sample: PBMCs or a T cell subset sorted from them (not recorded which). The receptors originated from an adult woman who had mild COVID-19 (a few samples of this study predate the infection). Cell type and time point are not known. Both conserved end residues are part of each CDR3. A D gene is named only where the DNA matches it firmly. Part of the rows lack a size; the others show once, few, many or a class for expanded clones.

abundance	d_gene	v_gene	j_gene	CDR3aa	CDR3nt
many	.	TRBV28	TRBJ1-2	CASSLEEDYGYTF	TGTGCCAGCAGTTTAGAGGAGGACTATGGCTACACCTTC
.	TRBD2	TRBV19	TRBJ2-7	CASSIVTSGGYEQYF	TGTGCCAGTAGTATAGTAACCAGCGGGGGTTACGAGCAGTACTTC
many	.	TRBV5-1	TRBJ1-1	CASSLVGEFAMNTEAFF	TGCGCCAGCAGCTTGGTGGGGGAATTTGCTATGAACACTGAAGCTTTCTTT
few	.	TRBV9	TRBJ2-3	CASSVERELYF	TGTGCCAGCAGCGTAGAAAGGGAACTGTATTTT
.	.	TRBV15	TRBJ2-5	CATSRDGRAQETQYF	TGTGCCACCAGCAGAGATGGACGGGCCCAAGAGACCCAGTACTTC
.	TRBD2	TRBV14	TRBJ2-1	CASSQELAGVSYNEQFF	TGTGCCAGCAGCCAAGAACTAGCGGGGGTCTCCTACAATGAGCAGTTCTTC
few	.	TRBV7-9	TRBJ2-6	CASSLGTTTLYSGANVLTF	TGTGCCAGCAGCTTAGGTACGACTACGTTATACTCTGGGGCCAACGTCCTGACTTTC
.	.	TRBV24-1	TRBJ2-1	CATSVAGTKNNEQFF	TGTGCCACCAGTGTGGCGGGTACTAAAAACAATGAGCAGTTCTTC
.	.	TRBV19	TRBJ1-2	CASSTPRGRKTNYGYTF	TGTGCCAGTAGTACCCCACGTGGGAGGAAAACTAACTATGGCTACACCTTC
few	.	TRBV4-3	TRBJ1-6	CASSQTRDYNSPLHF	TGCGCCAGCAGCCAGACACGGGACTATAATTCACCCCTCCACTTT
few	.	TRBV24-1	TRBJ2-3	CATTDTTTDTQYF	TGTGCCACGACGGACACAACCACAGATACGCAGTATTTT
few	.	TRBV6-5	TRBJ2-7	CASSTRDTSYEQYF	TGTGCCAGCAGTACCCGGGACACTTCCTACGAGCAGTACTTC
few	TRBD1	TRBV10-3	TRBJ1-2	CAISSLGTGTGIYGYTF	TGTGCCATCAGTTCATTGGGAACCGGGACAGGAATTTATGGCTACACCTTC
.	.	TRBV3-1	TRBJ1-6	CASSQDTASQGYGSPLHF	TGTGCCAGCAGCCAAGATACGGCTAGTCAAGGATACGGTTCACCCCTCCACTTT
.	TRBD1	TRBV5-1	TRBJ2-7	CASSFGQDGVYEQYF	TGCGCCAGCAGCTTTGGACAGGATGGGGTCTACGAGCAGTACTTC
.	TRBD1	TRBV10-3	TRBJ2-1	CAISEPGQGPTEQFF	TGTGCCATCAGTGAGCCGGGACAGGGGCCCACTGAGCAGTTCTTC
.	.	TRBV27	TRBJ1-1	CASSAPWNTEAFF	TGTGCCAGCAGTGCACCCTGGAACACTGAAGCTTTCTTT
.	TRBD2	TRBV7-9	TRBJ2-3	CASSYGGGTSTDTQYF	TGTGCCAGCAGCTACGGCGGGGGGACTAGCACAGATACGCAGTATTTT
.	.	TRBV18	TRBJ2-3	CASSPGARTDTQYF	TGTGCCAGCTCACCAGGGGCGAGGACAGATACGCAGTATTTT
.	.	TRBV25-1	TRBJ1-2	CASRGGGDYGYTF	TGTGCCAGCAGAGGGGGGGGTGACTATGGCTACACCTTC
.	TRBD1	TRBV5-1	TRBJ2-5	CASFRDSYQETQYF	TGCGCCAGCTTTAGGGACAGTTACCAAGAGACCCAGTACTTC
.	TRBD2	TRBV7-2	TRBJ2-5	CASSHGQATSGSPWETQYF	TGTGCCAGCAGCCATGGACAGGCGACTAGCGGGAGCCCCTGGGAGACCCAGTACTTC
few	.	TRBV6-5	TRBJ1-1	CASSYGDEAEAFF	TGTGCCAGCAGTTACGGGGACGAGGCAGAAGCTTTCTTT
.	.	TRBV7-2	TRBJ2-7	CASSWATGYEQYF	TGTGCCAGCAGCTGGGCCACCGGCTACGAGCAGTACTTC